A single sample is the source of the 32 T cell receptor beta chains below, sequenced in a study of cytomegalovirus exposure and HLA in healthy donors. The primer mix had 60 Vbeta and 13 Jbeta primers. Some clones are missing from TCRdb's copy, which holds only in-frame ones; the method was immunoSEQ multiplex PCR. The sample yields some 150,000 clones, around 80% seen once. Sequencing input: PBMCs. The receptor source for this set is a man under 40 in good health and CMV-seropositive.

This chain joins TRBV28 and TRBJ1-2; 7 bases match TRBD1. Per the germline V gene, CDR1 is MDHEN and CDR2 is SYDVKM. The junction had 5 bases not matched to a gene; V was cut back by 0 bases and J by 4 bases. The CDR3 spans 15 residues. The CDR3 reads CASSLWRQGGYGYTF. DNA for the CDR3: TGTGCCAGCAGTTTATGGAGACAGGGTGGCTATGGCTACACCTTC.

The chain combines TRBV6-6 with TRBJ1-6; TRBD1 might be the D (5 bases). The CDR3 sequence is 13 residues long. From germline, CDR1 is MNHNY and CDR2 SVGAGI (reference sequence). Trimming pared 5 bases from V and 8 bases from J, leaving 10 bases between. The CDR3 sequence is CASSDGGDSPLHF. CDR3 DNA: TGTGCCAGCAGTGACGGGGGGGATTCACCCCTCCACTTT.

The chain combines TRBV7-9 with TRBJ2-7; 11 bases align to TRBD2. V lost 4 bases and J lost 2; bases outside the gene matches: 4. The germline CDR1 and CDR2 sequences are SEHNR and FQNEAQ (reference sequence). There are 15 residues in the CDR3. The CDR3 spells CASSSGLAVTYEQYF. The CDR3 DNA reads as TGTGCCAGCAGCTCGGGACTAGCGGTAACCTACGAGCAGTACTTC.

The chain combines TRBV5-1 with TRBJ1-5; possible D gene TRBD1, 6 bases. Per germline, CDR1 SGHRS and CDR2 YFSETQ. This CDR3 region has 14 residues. Trimming left V 1 base short and J 5 bases short, with 10 bases between. The CDR3 loop reads CASSLSTGHQPQHF. CDR3 DNA: TGCGCCAGCAGCTTGAGCACAGGGCATCAGCCCCAGCATTTT.

V usage is TRBV6-5 and J usage is TRBJ2-7; 10 nucleotides line up with TRBD2. Germline CDR1 is MNHEY and CDR2 is SVGAGI. The CDR3 is 16 amino acids. Trimming removed 4 bases from V and 4 bases from J; junction bases left unmatched: 10. CDR3 DNA: TGTGCCAGCAGTTCGGTGAAGCGGGAGGGCCGGTACGAGCAGTACTTC. Its translation is CASSSVKREGRYEQYF.

The chain combines TRBV7-8 with TRBJ1-5; a weak D match, TRBD1 (5 bases). V was clipped by 4 bases and J by 4 bases, with 8 bases between them. From germline, CDR1 is SGHVS and CDR2 FQNEAQ. This CDR3 has 13 amino acids. The CDR3 DNA reads TGTGCCAGCAGCTCAGACAGTAATCAGCCCCAGCATTTT. It specifies CASSSDSNQPQHF. Drawing the rest from reference TRBV7-8 and TRBJ1-5, the complete variable domain is GAGVSQSPRYKVAKRGQDVALRCDPISGHVSLFWYQQALGQGPEFLTYFQNEAQLDKSGLPSDRFFAERPEGSVSTLKIQRTQQEDSAVYLCASSSDSNQPQHFGDGTRLSIL.

This chain uses TRBV19 with TRBJ1-5; the match to TRBD1 covers 11 bases. J was trimmed by 0 bases and V by 9 bases; bases with no gene match: 7. Germline assignment: CDR1 LNHDA and CDR2 SQIVND (reference sequence). The CDR3 has 16 residues. The CDR3 here is CASRTGGEGSNQPQHF. CDR3 in DNA: TGTGCCAGCCGGACAGGGGGCGAGGGTAGCAATCAGCCCCAGCATTTT.

The gene calls are TRBV11-2 and TRBJ2-2; D may be TRBD1 (6 bases). Looked up from germline, CDR1 is SGHAT and CDR2 is FQNNGV. Deletions cut 1 base from V and 5 bases from J, with 14 bases between. This CDR3 comprises 16 residues. In DNA, the CDR3 is TGTGCCAGCAGCTTAGTGGGGCAGGGGCGAACCGGGGAGCTGTTTTTT. Translating it yields CASSLVGQGRTGELFF.

The genes are TRBV5-6 and TRBJ2-7; D is possibly TRBD1 (6 bases). Trimming cost V 4 bases and J 4 bases, with 15 bases left between them. CDR3 size: 14 residues. Germline-derived CDR1 and CDR2 are SGHDT and YYEEEE. CDR3: CASSPFRGQYEQYF. CDR3 in DNA: TGTGCCAGCAGCCCCTTTAGGGGACAATACGAGCAGTACTTC.

This sequence joins TRBV28 and TRBJ2-1, with TRBD2 matching 14 bases. The CDR3 is 15 amino acids. V shed 8 bases and J 8 bases; nucleotides not matched to a gene: 8. Germline V gene data show CDR1 as MDHEN and CDR2 as SYDVKM. CDR3 residues: CASGVTSGGEDEQFF. The CDR3 DNA reads TGTGCCAGCGGTGTGACTAGCGGGGGGGAGGATGAGCAGTTCTTC. Supplemented by reference TRBV28 and TRBJ2-1, the full variable domain reads DVKVTQSSRYLVKRTGEKVFLECVQDMDHENMFWYRQDPGLGLRLIYFSYDVKMKEKGDIPEGYSVSREKKERFSLILESASTNQTSMYLCASGVTSGGEDEQFFGPGTRLTVL.

The CDR3 spells CASSFGRQDTIDGELFF. CDR3 DNA: TGTGCCAGCAGTTTTGGAAGACAGGATACAATAGACGGGGAGCTGTTTTTT. This chain joins TRBV28 and TRBJ2-2; D is perhaps TRBD1 (6 bases). The V gene's germline CDR1 is MDHEN and CDR2 SYDVKM. Trimming removed 3 bases at V and 7 bases at J, with 21 bases between. The length of the CDR3 is 17 residues.

The genes are TRBV6-4 and TRBJ2-3; 7 bases line up with TRBD2. The germline V gene encodes CDR1 MRHNA and CDR2 SNTAGT. V gave up 10 bases and J gave up 2 bases; unmatched junction bases: 9. This CDR3 is built from 14 residues. Written as DNA, the CDR3 is TGTGCCACCGCGAGCGGGGCGGACACAGATACGCAGTATTTT. This sequence encodes CATASGADTDTQYF.

This clone was counted only a few times. CDR3 in amino acids: CASSLWDRERETQYF. DNA of the CDR3: TGTGCCAGCAGCTTGTGGGACAGGGAACGAGAGACCCAGTACTTC. The V call is TRBV5-5, the J call TRBJ2-5, with 9 bases matching TRBD1. There are 15 residues in the CDR3. The germline V gene encodes CDR1 SGHKS and CDR2 YYEKEE (reference sequence). Germline trimming cut 1 base from V and 4 bases from J; bases unmatched to any gene: 5.

CDR3: CASTSLWTGVNYGYTF. In DNA form, the CDR3 reads TGTGCCAGTACCTCCCTTTGGACAGGGGTTAACTATGGCTACACCTTC. The chain uses TRBV19 and TRBJ1-2, with 9 bases identical to TRBD1. With 7 bases clipped from V and 1 base from J, the junction kept 10 bases outside the gene matches. The CDR3 has 16 residues. Germline CDR1 LNHDA, CDR2 SQIVND (reference sequence). The full variable domain, completed using reference TRBV19 and TRBJ1-2, is DGGITQSPKYLFRKEGQNVTLSCEQNLNHDAMYWYRQDPGQGLRLIYYSQIVNDFQKGDIAEGYSVSREKKESFPLTVTSAQKNPTAFYLCASTSLWTGVNYGYTFGSGTRLTVV.

A word on this clone: Other DNA sequences in this sample translate to the same CDR3. CDR3: CASSEVGGLTYEQYF. The CDR3, as DNA: TGTGCCAGCAGTGAAGTAGGGGGCCTCACCTACGAGCAGTACTTC. The V gene is TRBV6-1, the J gene TRBJ2-7, with 7 positions matching TRBD1. CDR1 MNHNS and CDR2 SASEGT come from the germline V gene. This CDR3 comprises 15 residues. V was pared by 1 base and J by 2 bases, with 5 bases of the junction left unmatched.

This clone was observed a handful of times. The rearrangement uses TRBV29-1 and TRBJ2-5, with 13 bases identical to TRBD2. Trimming at V came to 8 bases and at J to 3 bases, leaving 3 bases not matched to a gene. This CDR3 spans 13 amino acids. CDR1 SQVTM and CDR2 ANQGSEA come from the germline V gene. The CDR3 reads CSFGTSGKETQYF. Here the CDR3 DNA reads TGCAGCTTCGGGACTAGCGGGAAAGAGACCCAGTACTTC. The full variable domain, with the rest looked up from reference TRBV29-1 and TRBJ2-5, is SAVISQKPSRDICQRGTSLTIQCQVDSQVTMMFWYRQQPGQSLTLIATANQGSEATYESGFVIDKFPISRPNLTFSTLTVSNMSPEDSSIYLCSFGTSGKETQYFGPGTRLLVL.

The chain has TRBV11-3 and TRBJ2-1, with 7 bases that match TRBD1. The V gene end was trimmed by 5 bases and the J gene end by 0 bases; junction bases not matched to a gene: 4. CDR3 size: 15 residues. Per the germline V gene, CDR1 is SGHNT and CDR2 is YENEEA. The CDR3 region is CASSLGQSSYNEQFF. The DNA of the CDR3 is TGTGCCAGCAGCCTGGGACAGAGCTCCTACAATGAGCAGTTCTTC.

This clone was seen more than once but under ten times. This sequence joins TRBV23-1 and TRBJ1-4, with 7 bases identical to TRBD1. TRBV23-1 carries the ORF label, with uncertain function. V lost 5 bases and J lost 2; bases outside the gene matches: 5. The CDR3 loop spans 15 amino acids. CDR3 bases: TGCGCCAGCAGTTCCAGACAGGGTACTAATGAAAAACTGTTTTTT. It encodes CASSSRQGTNEKLFF.

This chain uses TRBV30 with TRBJ2-1, with D uncertain. Trimming pared 0 bases from V and 0 bases from J, leaving 6 bases between. The CDR3 runs to 14 residues. Germline V CDR1 and CDR2: GTSNPN, SVGIG (reference sequence). The CDR3 DNA sequence: TGTGCCTGGAGTGTCGTCCGCTCCTACAATGAGCAGTTCTTC. This translates into CAWSVVRSYNEQFF.

The J gene is TRBJ1-1, the V gene TRBV15; a possible D gene is TRBD1 (6 bases). Germline V gene sequence: CDR1 LNHNV, CDR2 YYDKDF (reference sequence). Deletions cut 0 bases from V and 5 bases from J, with 16 bases between. This CDR3 is built from 16 residues. The CDR3 here is CATSREAGAYWTEAFF. In DNA form, the CDR3 reads TGTGCCACCAGCAGAGAAGCAGGGGCCTACTGGACTGAAGCTTTCTTT. Together with reference TRBV15 and TRBJ1-1, the CDR3 gives the full variable domain: DAMVIQNPRYQVTQFGKPVTLSCSQTLNHNVMYWYQQKSSQAPKLLFHYYDKDFNNEADTPDNFQSRRPNTSFCFLDIRSPGLGDTAMYLCATSREAGAYWTEAFFGQGTRLTVV.

The V call is TRBV6-5, the J call TRBJ2-1; TRBD2 agrees at 8 bases. The CDR3 consists of 14 residues. J lost 5 bases, V lost 4 bases, and 4 bases had no gene match. From germline, CDR1 is MNHEY and CDR2 SVGAGI. The CDR3 spells CASSSTSENNEQFF. CDR3 in DNA: TGTGCCAGCAGTTCGACTAGCGAGAACAATGAGCAGTTCTTC.

The CDR3 sequence: CASSVEETSPLHF. As DNA, the CDR3 is TGTGCCAGCAGTGTTGAGGAAACGTCACCCCTCCACTTT. The rearrangement links TRBV6-4 to TRBJ1-6, with D unresolved. The ends were cut back, 4 bases at V and 10 bases at J, with 11 bases in the middle. This CDR3 has 13 amino acids. CDR1 and CDR2 from the germline V gene are MRHNA and SNTAGT.

The rearrangement joins TRBV29-1 to TRBJ1-2; D may be TRBD1 (6 bases). Trimming stripped 6 bases from V and 3 bases from J, with 14 bases between. The CDR3 has 13 amino acids. Germline lookup yields CDR1 SQVTM and CDR2 ANQGSEA. CDR3 coding DNA: TGCAGCGTCTACAGGGTTGGGGACTATGGCTACACCTTC. Encoded protein: CSVYRVGDYGYTF.

The chain has TRBV25-1 and TRBJ2-1; TRBD2 matches at 10 bases. Per germline, CDR1 MGHDK and CDR2 SYGVNS. This CDR3 is built from 17 residues. The J segment lost 8 bases and the V segment lost 6 bases, leaving 16 bases of the junction unmatched. CDR3: CASSPGGAGGGLDEQFF. The DNA for the CDR3 is TGTGCCAGCAGCCCGGGGGGAGCGGGGGGGGGTTTGGATGAGCAGTTCTTC.

There are a few counts of this clone. The chain joins TRBV7-9 to TRBJ1-2; no clear D gene. Germline V gene data show CDR1 as SEHNR and CDR2 as FQNEAQ (reference sequence). V gave up 5 bases and J gave up 2 bases, with 15 bases separating them. This CDR3 comprises 15 residues. CDR3 amino acids: CASSPTSGPNYGYTF. The CDR3 region has the DNA TGTGCCAGCAGCCCGACCTCAGGTCCCAACTATGGCTACACCTTC.

The chain has TRBV28 and TRBJ2-6; D gene unclear. This CDR3 comprises 16 residues. CDR1 MDHEN and CDR2 SYDVKM come from the germline V gene. V was shortened by 6 bases and J by 0 bases, with 12 bases between the two germline ends. DNA of the CDR3: TGTGCCAGCAGCCACATCCGGAGCTCTGGGGCCAACGTCCTGACTTTC. Translated, it gives CASSHIRSSGANVLTF.

This chain joins TRBV5-4 and TRBJ2-1; 9 nucleotides match TRBD2. Germline lookup yields CDR1 SGHNT and CDR2 YYREEE (reference sequence). The CDR3 extends over 16 amino acids. V gave up 0 bases and J gave up 4 bases; unmatched junction bases: 5. The CDR3 DNA reads TGTGCCAGCAGCTTGGTTGGGGCGGGAGGGTACAATGAGCAGTTCTTC. Translated, it gives CASSLVGAGGYNEQFF.

V and J are TRBV5-1 and TRBJ1-4, with TRBD1 identical over 8 bases. Unmatched junction bases numbered 0, after V lost 0 bases and J lost 8 bases. Germline-derived CDR1 and CDR2 are SGHRS and YFSETQ. The length of the CDR3 is 13 residues. The CDR3 nucleotides are TGCGCCAGCAGCTTGGGGGACAGGGAAAAACTGTTTTTT. It is translated as CASSLGDREKLFF.

This clone has only a few counts. This chain uses TRBV7-9 with TRBJ1-5; 7 nucleotides match TRBD1. The J segment lost 6 bases and the V segment lost 5 bases, leaving 7 bases of the junction unmatched. The germline V gene has CDR1 SEHNR and CDR2 FQNEAQ (reference sequence). This CDR3 region has 14 residues. As DNA, the CDR3 is TGTGCCAGCAGCGTTGACAGGGTTAGTCAGCCCCAGCATTTT. Translated, it gives CASSVDRVSQPQHF.

The V call is TRBV21-1, the J call TRBJ1-1; the D segment call TRBD1 is taken from the table without a DNA check. TRBV21-1 is a pseudogene. This CDR3 is 16 amino acids long. CDR3 DNA sequence: TGTGCCAGCAGCGCTAACGGGACAGCGACTTACACTGAAGCTTTCTTT. Translating it yields CASSANGTATYTEAFF.

The V call is TRBV6-1, the J call TRBJ1-1, with TRBD1 matching 8 bases. Germline CDR1 is MNHNS and CDR2 is SASEGT. The CDR3 sequence is 15 residues long. V dropped 6 bases and J dropped 1; count of bases not matched to a gene: 7. The DNA of the CDR3 is TGTGCCAGCAGCCAAGGGGGGACAGGGAACACTGAAGCTTTCTTT. This gives the protein CASSQGGTGNTEAFF.

J is TRBJ2-2 and V is TRBV27, with unresolved D. The CDR3 length is 16 residues. Looked up from germline, CDR1 is MNHEY and CDR2 is SMNVEV (reference sequence). V lost 3 bases, J lost 1 base, and 12 bases lay in between. The CDR3 spells CASSFRVRQNTGELFF. The CDR3 nucleotides read TGTGCCAGCAGTTTTCGGGTACGGCAGAACACCGGGGAGCTGTTTTTT.